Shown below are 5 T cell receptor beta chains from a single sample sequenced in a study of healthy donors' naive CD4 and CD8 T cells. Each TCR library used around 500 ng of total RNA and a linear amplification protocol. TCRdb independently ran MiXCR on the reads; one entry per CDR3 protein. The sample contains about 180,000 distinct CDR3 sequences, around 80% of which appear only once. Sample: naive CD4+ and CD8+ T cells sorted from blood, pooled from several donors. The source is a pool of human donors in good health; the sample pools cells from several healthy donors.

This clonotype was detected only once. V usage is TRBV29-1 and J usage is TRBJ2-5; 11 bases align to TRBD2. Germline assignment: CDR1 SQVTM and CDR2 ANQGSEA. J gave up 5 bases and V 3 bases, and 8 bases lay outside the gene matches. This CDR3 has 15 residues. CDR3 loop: CSVEVSGRAWETQYF. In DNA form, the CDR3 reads TGCAGCGTTGAGGTTAGCGGGAGGGCCTGGGAGACCCAGTACTTC.

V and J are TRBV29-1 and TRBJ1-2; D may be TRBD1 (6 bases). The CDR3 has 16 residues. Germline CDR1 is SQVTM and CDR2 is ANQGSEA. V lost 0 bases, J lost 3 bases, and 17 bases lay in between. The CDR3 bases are TGCAGCGTTGAAGATCCTTCAGGGGTGCTGGACTATGGCTACACCTTC. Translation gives CSVEDPSGVLDYGYTF.

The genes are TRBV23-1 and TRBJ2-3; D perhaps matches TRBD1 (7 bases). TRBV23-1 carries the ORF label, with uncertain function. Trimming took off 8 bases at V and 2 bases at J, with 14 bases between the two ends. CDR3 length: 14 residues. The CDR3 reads CASGNRGLTDTQYF. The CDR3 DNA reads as TGCGCCAGCGGGAACAGGGGACTCACAGATACGCAGTATTTT.

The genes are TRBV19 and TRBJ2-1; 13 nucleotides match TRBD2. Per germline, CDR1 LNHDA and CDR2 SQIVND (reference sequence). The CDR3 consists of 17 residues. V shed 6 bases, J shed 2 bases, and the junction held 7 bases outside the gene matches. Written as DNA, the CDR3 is TGTGCCAGTAGCAAACCGGGACTAGCGGGGACCTACAATGAGCAGTTCTTC. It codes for CASSKPGLAGTYNEQFF.

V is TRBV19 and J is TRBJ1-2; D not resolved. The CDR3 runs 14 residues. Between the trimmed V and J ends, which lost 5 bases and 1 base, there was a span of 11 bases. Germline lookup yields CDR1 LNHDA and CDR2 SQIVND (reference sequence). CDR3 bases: TGTGCCAGTAGTCCGAAGATGGATAACTATGGCTACACCTTC. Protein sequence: CASSPKMDNYGYTF.